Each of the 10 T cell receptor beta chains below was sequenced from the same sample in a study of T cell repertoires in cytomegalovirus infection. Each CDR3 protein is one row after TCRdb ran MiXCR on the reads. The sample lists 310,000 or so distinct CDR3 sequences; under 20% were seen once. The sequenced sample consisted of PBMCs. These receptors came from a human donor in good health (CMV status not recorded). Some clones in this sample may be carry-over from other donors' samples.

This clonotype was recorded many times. CDR3 DNA sequence: TGTGCCAGCAGTCTACAGGGGGCTATCTACGAGCAGTACTTC. Translation: CASSLQGAIYEQYF. The rearrangement joins TRBV6-1 to TRBJ2-7; 9 bases map to TRBD1. Trimming removed 5 bases from V and 3 bases from J; junction bases left unmatched: 5. The CDR3 is 14 residues long. Looked up from germline, CDR1 is MNHNS and CDR2 is SASEGT.

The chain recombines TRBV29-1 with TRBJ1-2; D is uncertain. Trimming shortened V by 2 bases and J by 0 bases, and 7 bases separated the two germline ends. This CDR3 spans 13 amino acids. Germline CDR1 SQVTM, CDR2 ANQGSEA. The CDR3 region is CSVETFTNYGYTF. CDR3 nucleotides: TGCAGCGTTGAAACCTTTACTAACTATGGCTACACCTTC.

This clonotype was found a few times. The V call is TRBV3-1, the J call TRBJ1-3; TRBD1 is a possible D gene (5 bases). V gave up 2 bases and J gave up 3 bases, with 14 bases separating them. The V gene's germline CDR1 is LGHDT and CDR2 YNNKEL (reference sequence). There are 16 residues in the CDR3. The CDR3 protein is CASSQLRGGYGNTIYF. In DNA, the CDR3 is TGTGCCAGCAGCCAACTAAGGGGCGGTTATGGAAACACCATATATTTT.

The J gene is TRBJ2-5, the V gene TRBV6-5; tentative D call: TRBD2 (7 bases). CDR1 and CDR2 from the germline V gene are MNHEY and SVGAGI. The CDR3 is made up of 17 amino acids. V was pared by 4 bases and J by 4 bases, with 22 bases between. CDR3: CASSFRGARTSRETQYF. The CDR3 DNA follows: TGTGCCAGCAGTTTCCGGGGGGCCAGGACCTCCCGAGAGACCCAGTACTTC.

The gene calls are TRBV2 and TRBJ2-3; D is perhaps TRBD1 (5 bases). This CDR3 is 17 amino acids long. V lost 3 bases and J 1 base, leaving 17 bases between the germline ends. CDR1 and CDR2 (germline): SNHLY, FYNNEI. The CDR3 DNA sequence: TGTGCCAGCAGTGACTCGCAAACAGGATTTGGCACAGATACGCAGTATTTT. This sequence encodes CASSDSQTGFGTDTQYF.

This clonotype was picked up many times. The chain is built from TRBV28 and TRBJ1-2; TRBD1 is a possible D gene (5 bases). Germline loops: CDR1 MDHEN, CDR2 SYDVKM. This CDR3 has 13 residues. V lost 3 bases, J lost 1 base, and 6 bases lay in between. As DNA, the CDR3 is TGTGCCAGCAGTTTGACAGATAACTATGGCTACACCTTC. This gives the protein CASSLTDNYGYTF.

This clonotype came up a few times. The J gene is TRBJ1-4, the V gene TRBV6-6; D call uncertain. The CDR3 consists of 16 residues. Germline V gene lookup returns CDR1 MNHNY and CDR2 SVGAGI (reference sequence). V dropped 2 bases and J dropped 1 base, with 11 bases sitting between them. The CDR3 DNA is TGTGCCAGCAGTTACCCATGGACGGGAACTAATGAAAAACTGTTTTTT. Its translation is CASSYPWTGTNEKLFF.

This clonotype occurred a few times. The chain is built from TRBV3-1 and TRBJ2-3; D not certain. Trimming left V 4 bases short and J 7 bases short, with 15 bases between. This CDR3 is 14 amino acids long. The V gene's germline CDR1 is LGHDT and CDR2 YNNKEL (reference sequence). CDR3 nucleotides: TGTGCCAGCAGCCCCCGGTCCGCCGTGAATACGCAGTATTTT. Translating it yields CASSPRSAVNTQYF.

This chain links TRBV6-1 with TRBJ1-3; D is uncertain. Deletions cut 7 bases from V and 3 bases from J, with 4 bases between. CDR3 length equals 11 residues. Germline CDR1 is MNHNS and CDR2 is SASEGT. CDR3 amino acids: CASTVGNTIYF. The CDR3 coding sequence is TGTGCCAGCACAGTTGGAAACACCATATATTTT.

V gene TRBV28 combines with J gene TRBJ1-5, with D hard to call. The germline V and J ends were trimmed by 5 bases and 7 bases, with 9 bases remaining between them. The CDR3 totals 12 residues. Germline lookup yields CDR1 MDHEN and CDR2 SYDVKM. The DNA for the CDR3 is TGTGCCAGCAGTATTGGGAAGCAGCCCCAGCATTTT. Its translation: CASSIGKQPQHF.